This T cell receptor (beta chain) comes out of a study of T cells after yellow fever vaccination. Across the study: SMART-Seq v4 Ultra Low Input served to prepare low-cell-number fractions.

V lost 2 bases to trimming and J lost 6 bases; unmatched junction nucleotides: 8. The CDR3 length is 16 residues. Germline V CDR1 and CDR2: ENHRY, SYGVKD. A 5'RACE template-switching step, the method used to make TCR cDNA, added a universal primer site and UMIs. One entry per CDR3 protein, called by TCRdb with MiXCR from the 5' RACE reads. There are approximately 300,000 distinct CDR3 sequences in the sample; around 11% occur only once, and approximately 3% lies in the top ten. Study findings and constraints: Repertoires sorted by FACS could include abundant clonotypes that are contaminants from the bulk population. Most clones from primary vaccination resurfaced after the booster (around 95% CD4, 88% CD8).

This clonotype was picked up a small number of times. The target antigen is unknown. J is TRBJ2-2 and V is TRBV10-3; 8 bases are shared with TRBD2. The sample in question was CD4+ T cells sorted from PBMCs, obtained 45 days after the yellow fever booster vaccination. This TCR derives from a man between 18 and 35 years old who received the YFV17D yellow fever vaccine. CDR3 protein: CAISEQGLDVSGELFF. In DNA form, the CDR3 reads TGTGCCATCAGTGAGCAGGGACTAGACGTCTCCGGGGAGCTGTTTTTT.